These T cell receptor beta chains were read from a single sample in a study of blood T cell repertoires in COVID-19. Only in-frame clones appear in the TCRdb table, and some are missing; sequencing was by immunoSEQ multiplex PCR. Among 200,000 or so clones listed, approximately 88% were seen once. Sequencing was done on a sample of PBMCs or T cells enriched from blood (not recorded which). The origin of the receptors is a middle-aged woman with acute COVID-19. Each CDR3 is given with its conserved first and last residue. D genes are given only for firm matches. A row's size may be missing; if present it is once, few, many or a size class.

d_call j_call v_call clone_size cdr3_nt cdr3_aa
- TRBJ2-7 TRBV10-3 - TGTGCCAGTAGCGCAGGCTCGACGGGAGAGCAGTACTTC CASSAGSTGEQYF
- TRBJ2-7 TRBV6-5 - TGTGCCAGCAGTCTCCCAGGAGAGGGTAGCTACGAGCAGTACTTC CASSLPGEGSYEQYF
TRBD2 TRBJ2-1 TRBV5-1 - TGCGCCAGCAGCTTGGTGTCTAGCGGGTACAATGAGCAGTTCTTC CASSLVSSGYNEQFF
- TRBJ1-2 TRBV9 - TGTGCCAGCAGCGTAGAAGAGACAGGATTTTATGGCTACACCTTC CASSVEETGFYGYTF
TRBD1 TRBJ2-7 TRBV4-2 - TGTGCCAGCAGCCAGGAGACAGGGTCGGGCGAGCAGTACTTC CASSQETGSGEQYF
TRBD1 TRBJ2-2 TRBV18 once TGTGCCAGCTCGGGACAGGGGAATACCGGGGAGCTGTTTTTT CASSGQGNTGELFF
- TRBJ2-5 TRBV7-9 once TGTGCCAGCAGCCCCGGGCAGGGACATGAGACCCAGTACTTC CASSPGQGHETQYF
TRBD1 TRBJ2-5 TRBV24-1 - TGTGCCACCAGTGATACTTCTTTCGGGACAGGCGGGGAGGAGACCCAGTACTTC CATSDTSFGTGGEETQYF
TRBD1 TRBJ2-1 TRBV18 - TGTGCCAGCTCACCGGGACAGAGCTCCTACAATGAGCAGTTCTTC CASSPGQSSYNEQFF
TRBD1 TRBJ1-2 TRBV4-2 - TGTGCCAGCAGGGGGTCTATAGGGGGCGGCTATGGCTACACCTTC CASRGSIGGGYGYTF
- TRBJ1-5 TRBV13 once TGTGCCAGCAGCCTAAATAAGAATCAGCCCCAGCATTTT CASSLNKNQPQHF
TRBD2 TRBJ2-2 TRBV24-1 - TGTGCCACCTCCCCTTCTAGCGGGAGGGCCACCGGGGAGCTGTTTTTT CATSPSSGRATGELFF
- TRBJ1-1 TRBV19 once TGTGCCAGTAGCCCTAGAGGCGCGGTGAACACTGAAGCTTTCTTT CASSPRGAVNTEAFF
- TRBJ1-3 TRBV9 - TGTGCCAGCAGCCCCAGAGGGGTCCCACAGGGCCCACGGGCGGCTGGAAACACCATATATTTT CASSPRGVPQGPRAAGNTIYF
- TRBJ2-1 TRBV29-1 - TGCAGCGTTCGCGGCGGGACAGTATACAATGAGCAGTTCTTC CSVRGGTVYNEQFF
- TRBJ1-4 TRBV5-1 few TGCGCCAGCAGAACACAGGGCGACCCCTATGAAAAACTGTTTTTT CASRTQGDPYEKLFF
TRBD1 TRBJ1-2 TRBV4-3 - TGCGCCAGCAGCCAAGATCAGGGGGCCGTCTTGGGCTACACCTTC CASSQDQGAVLGYTF
- TRBJ2-3 TRBV9 - TGTGCCAGCAGCCCCCAGTTCGGGGGGCCGACAGATACGCAGTATTTT CASSPQFGGPTDTQYF
- TRBJ2-1 TRBV11-3 - TGTGCCAGCAGCTTACTAGGGGAACCCTACAATGAGCAGTTCTTC CASSLLGEPYNEQFF
TRBD1 TRBJ2-7 TRBV6-1 - TGTGCCAGCAGTGAAGCGGGGGGACAGGGATCCTACGAGCAGTACTTC CASSEAGGQGSYEQYF
- TRBJ1-1 TRBV27 - TGTGCCAGCAGTATAGACAGACTGAACACTGAAGCTTTCTTT CASSIDRLNTEAFF
- TRBJ2-3 TRBV7-2 - TGTGCCAGCAGCTTGGGAGTTCGGCCAGATACGCAGTATTTT CASSLGVRPDTQYF
TRBD1 TRBJ1-2 TRBV7-2 - TGTGCCAGCAGCTTCCGACAGGGGCGAGGCTACACCTTC CASSFRQGRGYTF
- TRBJ2-2 TRBV24-1 - TGTGCCACCGCAGAACAGAACACCGGGGAGCTGTTTTTT CATAEQNTGELFF
- TRBJ1-4 TRBV4-2 - TGTGCCAGCAGCAAAGACCCCCTGGGGGCGAATAATGAAAAACTGTTTTTT CASSKDPLGANNEKLFF
TRBD2 TRBJ2-1 TRBV9 - TGTGCCAGCAGCGTTAGCGGGAGGGATCCCAATGAGCAGTTCTTC CASSVSGRDPNEQFF
- TRBJ1-3 TRBV10-3 - TGTGCCATCAGTGAGTCCCTCAACACCATATATTTT CAISESLNTIYF
TRBD1 TRBJ2-7 TRBV4-1 few TGCGCCAGCAGCTCCTACGGTAGACAGGGGTACGAGCAGTACTTC CASSSYGRQGYEQYF
- TRBJ1-4 TRBV2 - TGTGCCAGCAGTGATGGAGGGAGGCGGGAAAAACTGTTTTTT CASSDGGRREKLFF
- TRBJ2-7 TRBV11-2 few TGTGCCAGCAGCTCCGGACCTTCGTACGCGGGGGAGCAGTACTTC CASSSGPSYAGEQYF
- TRBJ2-2 TRBV5-1 - TGCGCCAGCAGCTTAGGAAAGCCGGGGACCGGGGAGCTGTTTTTT CASSLGKPGTGELFF
- TRBJ1-1 TRBV30 - TGTGCCTCCTCCGGGGTTCCGAACACTGAAGCTTTCTTT CASSGVPNTEAFF
TRBD2 TRBJ2-1 TRBV9 - TGTGCCAGCAGCCCTCATAATTCAATTGGACTAGCGGGAGGGAACAATGAGCAGTTCTTC CASSPHNSIGLAGGNNEQFF
- TRBJ1-2 TRBV24-1 - TGTGCCACCAGTGATCCAGGGTTTGGCTACACCTTC CATSDPGFGYTF
- TRBJ1-2 TRBV13 - TGTGCCAGCAGCCTCCGGACAGTAGCTAACTATGGCTACACCTTC CASSLRTVANYGYTF
- TRBJ2-7 TRBV6-2/TRBV6-3 - TGTGCCAGCAGTTATGAGGACTACGGGCCCTACGAGCAGTACTTC CASSYEDYGPYEQYF
TRBD1 TRBJ2-1 TRBV9 - TGTGCCAGCAGCGCCGGGACAGGGGGCTACAATGAGCAGTTCTTC CASSAGTGGYNEQFF
- TRBJ1-1 TRBV3-1/TRBV3-2 - TGTGCCAGCAGCCAAGATCGAAGAAATCGAGAGGGGGATAACACTGAAGCTTTCTTT CASSQDRRNREGDNTEAFF
TRBD1 TRBJ2-4 TRBV6-1 - TGTGCCAGCAGAGAAGGGACAGGGAGAGGGGGGATAGCCAAAAACATTCAGTACTTC CASREGTGRGGIAKNIQYF
TRBD1 TRBJ1-1 TRBV18 - TGTGCCAGCTCACCTCCCGACAGGGGGACCGTTGCGGCTTTCTTT CASSPPDRGTVAAFF
- TRBJ2-3 TRBV9 - TGTGCCAGCAGCCCCCGGAACTCCCCCGGGAGCACAGATACGCAGTATTTT CASSPRNSPGSTDTQYF
- TRBJ1-2 TRBV9 - TGTGCCAGCAGCGCTTTAGGGGGTTATGGCTACACCTTC CASSALGGYGYTF
TRBD1 TRBJ1-2 TRBV2 - TGTGCCAGCGGTACAGGGGAACGGGCCTATGGCTACACCTTC CASGTGERAYGYTF
- TRBJ2-5 TRBV21-1 - TGTGCCAGCAGCAGGGGACAGGGGCAAGAGACCCAGTACTTC CASSRGQGQETQYF
TRBD2 TRBJ2-5 TRBV10-3 - TGTGCCATCAGTTACCGACTAGCGGGGCACCAAGAGACCCAGTACTTC CAISYRLAGHQETQYF
TRBD1 TRBJ2-2 TRBV24-1 - TGTGCCACCAGTGACAGGGGGCACGCGACCACCGGGGAGCTGTTTTTT CATSDRGHATTGELFF
- TRBJ1-2 TRBV27 - TGTGCCAGCAGTTTGGGGGAGGGCTATGGCTACACCTTC CASSLGEGYGYTF
TRBD2 TRBJ2-3 TRBV7-2 - TGTGCCAGCAGCTTAGGATCCGGGAGGGCCTTCACAGATACGCAGTATTTT CASSLGSGRAFTDTQYF
TRBD2 TRBJ2-3 TRBV11-3 - TGTGCCAGCAACGGACTAGCGGGAGTTGGAGATACGCAGTATTTT CASNGLAGVGDTQYF
TRBD1 TRBJ2-3 TRBV7-6 - TGTGCCAGCAGCTCACGGGGACAGGGGGCAAAAGATACGCAGTATTTT CASSSRGQGAKDTQYF
- TRBJ2-2 TRBV10-2 - TGCGCCAGCCTTACTTTCGGACAGACTGGATCCACCGGGGAGCTGTTTTTT CASLTFGQTGSTGELFF
- TRBJ1-2 TRBV2 - TGTGCCAATGAGACAGACCCTAACTATGGCTACACCTTC CANETDPNYGYTF
- TRBJ1-1 TRBV6-5 - TGTGCCAGCAGTTCAACAAGGGGGTGGGAAGCTTTCTTT CASSSTRGWEAFF
TRBD2 TRBJ2-1 TRBV24-1 - TGTGCCACCAGTGTAGGACTAGCAGTCTCCTACAATGAGCAGTTCTTC CATSVGLAVSYNEQFF
- TRBJ2-2 TRBV15 few TGTGCCACCAGCAGAGACGGTCAAGGGGAGCTGTTTTTT CATSRDGQGELFF
- TRBJ2-5 TRBV7-2 - TGTGCCAGCAGCTTAGGAACACTACCCGGGGAGACCCAGTACTTC CASSLGTLPGETQYF